The T cell receptor beta chain under discussion was sequenced for a study of T cells after yellow fever vaccination. Broader study findings: Abundant clonotypes from the bulk population could have been carried over as contaminants into FACS-sorted repertoires. Secondary responses were weaker yet peaked faster, day 5 versus 15. Only a small proportion of the clonotypes turned up in both the CD4 and the CD8 compartments, likely arising from convergent recombination.

The ends lost 5 bases at V and 4 bases at J; junction bases unmatched: 12. The CDR3 runs to 17 residues. Germline V lookup: CDR1 MNHEY, CDR2 SMNVEV (reference sequence). This clonotype came up a few times. What it binds is unknown. The study made its TCR cDNA through 5'RACE template switching. That step introduced a universal primer site along with UMIs. TCRdb analysed the 5' RACE reads with MiXCR anew, one entry per CDR3 protein. The sample has 300,000 to 350,000 distinct CDR3 sequences, around 4.4% seen once. This sequence was found in a man aged 18 to 30 who received the YFV17D yellow fever vaccine. The rearrangement joins TRBV27 to TRBJ2-5; 11 nucleotides line up with TRBD2. The sequencing used PBMCs, collected 15 days after the yellow fever booster vaccination. The CDR3 nucleotides are TGTGCCAGCAGTAGGACTAGCGGGTCTTCCATGAGAGAGACCCAGTACTTC. It specifies CASSRTSGSSMRETQYF.